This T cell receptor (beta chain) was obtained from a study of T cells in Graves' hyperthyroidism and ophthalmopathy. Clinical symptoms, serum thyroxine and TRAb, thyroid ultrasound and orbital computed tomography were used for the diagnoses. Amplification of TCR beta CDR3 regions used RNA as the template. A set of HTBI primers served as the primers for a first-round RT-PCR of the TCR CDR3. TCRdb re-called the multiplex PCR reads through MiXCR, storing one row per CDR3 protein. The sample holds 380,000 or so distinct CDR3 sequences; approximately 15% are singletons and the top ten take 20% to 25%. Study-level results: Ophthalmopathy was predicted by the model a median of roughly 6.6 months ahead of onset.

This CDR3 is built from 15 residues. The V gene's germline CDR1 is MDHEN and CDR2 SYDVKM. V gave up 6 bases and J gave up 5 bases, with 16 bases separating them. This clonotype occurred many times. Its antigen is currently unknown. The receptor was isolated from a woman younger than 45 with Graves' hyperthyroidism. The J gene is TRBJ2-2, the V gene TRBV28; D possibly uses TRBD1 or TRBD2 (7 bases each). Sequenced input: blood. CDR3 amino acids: CASRHQGEGTGELFF. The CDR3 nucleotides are TGTGCCAGCAGACATCAGGGGGAGGGTACCGGGGAGCTGTTTTTT.